This T cell receptor beta chain was identified in a study of shared clonotypes between healthy human individuals (dated by TCRdb to about 2020). General notes on the study: A couple of women and a few men aged 18 to 49 years were included in the cohort. Libraries were prepared and TCR repertoires were sequenced by different laboratories using diverse techniques, in order to increase sequencing depth and limit assay-specific biases. To estimate repertoire size and how much clonotype sharing occurs between individuals, the study deeply sequenced the blood TCR repertoires of several healthy adults. Each donor's leukapheresis produced roughly between about 0.9 and 9.5 billion PBMCs. For each donor, CD4 naive and CD4 memory were each given three plates, CD8 naive was given two plates, and CD8 memory was given one plate. What the work shows at the level of the full study, not this receptor alone: Because the study included only a small number of donors, the genetic and exposure-history diversity represented was limited. Rarefaction of sorted-subset datasets indicated incomplete sequencing despite the large sequencing depth. Naive subsets generally had larger estimated clonotype richness than memory subsets. When a few donors were compared, the shared fraction of clonotypes was about 5% for naive CD4, around 3.5% for naive CD8, roughly 2.3% for memory CD4, and 0.4% for memory CD8. Pairwise subsampling indicated that sequencing depth was expected to affect the degree of clonotype sharing among donors. Clonotypes shared by all four sorted-subset donors showed higher generation probabilities than non-shared clonotypes. Only blood was sampled, and tissue TCR repertoires likely differ from those in blood.

A note on this clone: Its antigen has not been determined. No much larger clone is present one base from it, and per-base qualities are unavailable.

Trimming takes 5 bases from V and 6 bases from J, and the germline ends sit 14 bases apart. CDR1 WNHNN and CDR2 SYGVQD were looked up in the germline V gene (reference sequence). The cysteine opens and the phenylalanine closes a CDR3 of 14 amino acids. CDR3 DNA is the only sequence kept; it has 42 bases, read in frame from the first base. CD8 naive samples were obtained by positive selection for CCR7 among CD45RO-negative cells, yielding a CD45RA+CCR7+ population from which TemRA cells were excluded. Donors were healthy HIV-negative adults with no recently reported acute infections or vaccinations. Every donor was a Caucasian adult living in Nashville, Tennessee, USA. After blood collection by leukapheresis, PBMCs were isolated using Ficoll-Histopaque density gradient centrifugation and then cryopreserved in the vapor phase of liquid nitrogen. Purity and quantity of every magnetically sorted T cell population were checked by analytical flow cytometry. Genomic DNA was isolated from every sorted fraction and measured by UV absorbance on a Nanodrop 2000c.

TCR CDR3 regions were amplified from genomic DNA by multiplex PCR using the deep immunoSEQ assay. Genomic DNA extracted from each cell subset was distributed evenly over all wells of several immunoSEQ 96-well plates, and each plate served as one replicate. For sorted subsets, each replicate PCR was loaded with 200 ng genomic DNA, equivalent to 25,000 to 35,000 T cell genomes. Purified libraries were quantified with a Qubit 3.0 fluorometer, sized on a Bioanalyzer 2100, and re-quantified with the KAPA Library Quantification kit. Every immunoSEQ 96-well plate was sequenced on a separate single-read 150-cycle Illumina NextSeq 550 flow cell. In the paper's pipeline: Because only junctional sequences without quality scores were contained in the immunoSEQ output, filtering matching that applied to full-length reads could not be performed. To assign V/J genes and CDR3, sequences were annotated against IMGT germline references using PyIR, a Python wrapper for IgBLAST v1.9. Reads were removed for weak V/J assignments (E-value above 1e-6), missing CDR3, stop codons, out-of-frame junctions, or ambiguous translated residues. V3J clonotypes were defined by identical inferred V gene, J gene, and CDR3 amino acid sequence. To compute the percentage overlap between repertoires, the number of shared unique clonotypes was divided by the size of the smaller repertoire. Richness of each repertoire was evaluated using RTK rarefaction, the Chao1 estimator, and Recon v2.1 estimates of unobserved clonotypes. OLGA was used to compute generation probabilities for all TCRbeta clonotypes that the gDNA method yielded from a handful of donors. TCRdb limited this immuneACCESS table to in-frame rearrangements with V and J called. A share of clones is missing; checked studies link under half to unresolved V genes, and the rest is unexplained. The V and J calls and clone size are taken from that table; D and trimming were inferred from the DNA. The sample data list around 2.1 million clones, and more than 85% of these were observed just once. About 1.5% of the sample rests with the top ten.

This receptor was identified in a man between 18 and 29 years old in good health. Some clones in this sample may be carry-over from other donors' samples. The material sequenced was naive CD8+ T cells from PBMCs. The cell subset or site label of this sample denotes: CD45RA+CCR7+. The sequence joins TRBV10-1 to TRBJ1-5, and the D gene may be TRBD1, 6 bases matching. The CDR3 region: CASSPAGHGQPQHF. The DNA sequence is as follows: TGCGCCAGCAGTCCCGCGGGACACGGTCAGCCCCAGCATTTT.